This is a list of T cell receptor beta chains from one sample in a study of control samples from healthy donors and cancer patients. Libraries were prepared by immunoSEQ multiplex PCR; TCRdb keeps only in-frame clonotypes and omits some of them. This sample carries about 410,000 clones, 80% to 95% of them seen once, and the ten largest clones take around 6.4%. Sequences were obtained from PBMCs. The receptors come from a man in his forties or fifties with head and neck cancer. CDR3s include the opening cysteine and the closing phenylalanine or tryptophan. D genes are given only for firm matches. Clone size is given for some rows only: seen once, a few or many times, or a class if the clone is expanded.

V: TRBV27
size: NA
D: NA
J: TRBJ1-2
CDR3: CASSTGRGTYGYTF
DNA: TGTGCCAGCAGTACCGGTCGGGGAACCTATGGCTACACCTTC

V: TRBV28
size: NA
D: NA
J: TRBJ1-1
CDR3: CASSLRVNTEAFF
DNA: TGTGCCAGCAGTTTAAGGGTGAACACTGAAGCTTTCTTT

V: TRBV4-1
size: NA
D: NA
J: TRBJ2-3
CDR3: CASSQDKGFTDTQYF
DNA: TGCGCCAGCAGCCAAGACAAGGGGTTCACAGATACGCAGTATTTT

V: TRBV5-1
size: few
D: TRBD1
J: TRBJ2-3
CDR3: CASSLVRLLGTGTTDTQYF
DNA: TGCGCCAGCAGCTTGGTACGTCTCTTAGGGACAGGGACCACAGATACGCAGTATTTT

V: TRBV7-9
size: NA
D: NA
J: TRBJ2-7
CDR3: CASSAIGGEQYF
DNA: TGTGCCAGCAGCGCTATAGGGGGCGAGCAGTACTTC

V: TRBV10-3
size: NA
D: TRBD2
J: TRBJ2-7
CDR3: CAISDSAGEYYEQYF
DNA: TGTGCCATCAGTGACTCAGCGGGAGAATACTACGAGCAGTACTTC

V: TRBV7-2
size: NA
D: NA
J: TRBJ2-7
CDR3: CASSSDANSVYEQYF
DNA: TGTGCCAGCAGTTCGGACGCTAACTCTGTCTACGAGCAGTACTTC

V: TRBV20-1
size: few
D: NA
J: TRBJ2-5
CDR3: CSALGPETQYF
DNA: TGCAGTGCTCTTGGCCCAGAGACCCAGTACTTC

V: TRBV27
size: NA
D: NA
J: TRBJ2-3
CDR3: CASSLDSFTDTQYF
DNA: TGTGCCAGCAGTTTAGACAGTTTCACAGATACGCAGTATTTT

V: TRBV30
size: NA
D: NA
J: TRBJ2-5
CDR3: CAWRGGSLETQYF
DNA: TGTGCCTGGAGAGGGGGTAGCTTAGAGACCCAGTACTTC

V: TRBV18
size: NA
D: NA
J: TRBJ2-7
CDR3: CASSPLSGGIPLEQYF
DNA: TGTGCCAGCTCACCACTGTCCGGCGGAATACCCTTAGAGCAGTACTTC

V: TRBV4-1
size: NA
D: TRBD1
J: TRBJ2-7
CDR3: CASSQGTPVWGQGNEQYF
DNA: TGCGCCAGCAGCCAAGGTACCCCCGTTTGGGGACAGGGAAACGAGCAGTACTTC

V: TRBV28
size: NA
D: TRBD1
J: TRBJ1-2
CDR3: CASSRTGVYGYTF
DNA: TGTGCCAGCAGTCGTACAGGGGTTTATGGCTACACCTTC

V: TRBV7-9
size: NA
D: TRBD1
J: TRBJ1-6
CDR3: CASSLQGARDSPLHF
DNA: TGTGCCAGCAGCTTACAGGGGGCGAGGGATTCACCCCTCCACTTT

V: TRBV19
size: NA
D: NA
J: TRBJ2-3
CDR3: CASSISGGGLLDTQYF
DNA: TGTGCCAGTAGTATCTCTGGCGGGGGCTTACTCGATACGCAGTATTTT

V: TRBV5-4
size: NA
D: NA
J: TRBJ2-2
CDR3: CASSFDNSWSGELFF
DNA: TGTGCCAGCAGCTTTGACAATTCGTGGTCCGGGGAGCTGTTTTTT

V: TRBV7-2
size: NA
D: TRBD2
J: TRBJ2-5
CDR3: CASSLALGGGKTQYF
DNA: TGTGCCAGCAGCTTAGCGCTCGGCGGGGGGAAGACCCAGTACTTC

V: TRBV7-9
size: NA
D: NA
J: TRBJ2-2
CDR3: CASNLEAGTKVTGELFF
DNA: TGTGCCAGCAACCTAGAGGCAGGGACCAAGGTCACCGGGGAGCTGTTTTTT

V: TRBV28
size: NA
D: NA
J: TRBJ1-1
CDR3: CASSSVGSFF
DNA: TGTGCCAGCAGTTCGGTTGGATCTTTCTTT

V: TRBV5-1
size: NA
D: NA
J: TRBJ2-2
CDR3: CASREPNTGELFF
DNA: TGCGCCAGCAGAGAACCGAACACCGGGGAGCTGTTTTTT

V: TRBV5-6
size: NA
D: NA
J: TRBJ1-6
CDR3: CASSTGTRSNSPLHF
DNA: TGTGCCAGCAGCACAGGGACACGGAGTAATTCACCCCTCCACTTT

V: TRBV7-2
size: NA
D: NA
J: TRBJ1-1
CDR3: CASSLDGRGAEAFF
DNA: TGTGCCAGCAGCTTAGACGGTCGGGGGGCGGAAGCTTTCTTT

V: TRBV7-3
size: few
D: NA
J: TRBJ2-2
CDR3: CASSLRAGNTGELFF
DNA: TGTGCCAGCAGCTTAAGGGCAGGGAACACCGGGGAGCTGTTTTTT

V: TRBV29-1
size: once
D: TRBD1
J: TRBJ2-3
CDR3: CSAGGGGDGTDTQYF
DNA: TGCAGCGCAGGGGGTGGGGGTGACGGGACAGATACGCAGTATTTT

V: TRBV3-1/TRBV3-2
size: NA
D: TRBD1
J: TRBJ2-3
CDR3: CASSQVGQGTDTQYF
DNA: TGTGCCAGCAGCCAAGTGGGACAGGGCACAGATACGCAGTATTTT

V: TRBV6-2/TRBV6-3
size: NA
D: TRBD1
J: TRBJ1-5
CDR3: CASSYDLTGGQLTQHF
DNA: TGTGCCAGCAGTTATGACCTGACAGGGGGACAATTAACCCAGCATTTT

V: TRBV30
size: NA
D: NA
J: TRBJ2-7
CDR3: CAWTRGIGSYEQYF
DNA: TGTGCCTGGACCAGGGGCATAGGATCCTACGAGCAGTACTTC

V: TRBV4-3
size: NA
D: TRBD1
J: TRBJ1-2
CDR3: CASSHDPTGDGYGYTF
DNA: TGCGCCAGCAGCCACGATCCTACAGGGGACGGCTATGGCTACACCTTC

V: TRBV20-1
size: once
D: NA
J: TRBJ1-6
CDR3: CSASSAGWNNSPLHF
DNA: TGCAGTGCTAGTTCGGCCGGATGGAATAATTCACCCCTCCACTTT

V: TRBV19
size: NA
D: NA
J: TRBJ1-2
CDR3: CASKENGYTF
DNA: TGTGCCAGTAAAGAAAATGGCTACACCTTC

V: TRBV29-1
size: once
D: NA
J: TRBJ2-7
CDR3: CSVEEGAGEYF
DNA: TGCAGCGTTGAAGAAGGGGCAGGGGAGTACTTC

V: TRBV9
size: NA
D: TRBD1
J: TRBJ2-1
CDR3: CASSVESREGQGFYEQFF
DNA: TGTGCCAGCAGCGTAGAGTCCAGGGAGGGACAGGGGTTTTATGAGCAGTTCTTC

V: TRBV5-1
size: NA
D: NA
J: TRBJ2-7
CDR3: CASSLGRGPSYEQYF
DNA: TGCGCCAGCAGCTTGGGCCGGGGCCCCTCCTACGAGCAGTACTTC

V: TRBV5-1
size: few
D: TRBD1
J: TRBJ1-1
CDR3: CASSLGTGDTEAFF
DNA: TGCGCCAGCAGCTTGGGGACAGGGGACACTGAAGCTTTCTTT

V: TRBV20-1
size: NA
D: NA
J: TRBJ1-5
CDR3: CSASSRPQNSNQPQHF
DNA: TGCAGTGCTAGTAGTCGGCCGCAAAATAGCAATCAGCCCCAGCATTTT

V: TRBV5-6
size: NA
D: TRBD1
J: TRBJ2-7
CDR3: CASSLKTDRGNEQYF
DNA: TGTGCCAGCAGCCTCAAGACGGACAGGGGAAACGAGCAGTACTTC

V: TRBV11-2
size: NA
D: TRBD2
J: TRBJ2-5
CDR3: CASSPVSGTQETQYF
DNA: TGTGCCAGCAGCCCCGTTAGCGGGACTCAAGAGACCCAGTACTTC

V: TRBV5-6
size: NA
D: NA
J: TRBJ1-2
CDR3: CASSLEEVRTSHRYTF
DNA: TGTGCCAGCAGCTTGGAAGAGGTACGGACGAGTCATCGCTACACCTTC

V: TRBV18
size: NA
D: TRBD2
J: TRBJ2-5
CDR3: CASSGRAGEQETQYF
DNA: TGTGCCAGCTCAGGGCGCGCGGGAGAGCAAGAGACCCAGTACTTC

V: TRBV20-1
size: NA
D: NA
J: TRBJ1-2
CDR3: CSASWGYGYGYTF
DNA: TGCAGTGCTAGTTGGGGATATGGCTATGGCTACACCTTC

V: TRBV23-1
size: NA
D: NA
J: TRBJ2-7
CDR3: CASSQSERGYEQYF
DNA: TGCGCCAGCAGTCAATCGGAGAGGGGTTATGAGCAGTACTTC

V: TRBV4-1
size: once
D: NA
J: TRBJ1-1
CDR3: CASSSRVVTEAFF
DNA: TGCGCCAGCAGCTCCAGGGTAGTAACTGAAGCTTTCTTT

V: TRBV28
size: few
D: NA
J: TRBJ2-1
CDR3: CASSKLERGNEQFF
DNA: TGTGCCAGCAGTAAACTAGAACGGGGCAATGAGCAGTTCTTC

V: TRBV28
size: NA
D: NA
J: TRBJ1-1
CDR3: CASSSGAGENTEAFF
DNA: TGTGCCAGCAGTTCCGGGGCGGGCGAGAACACTGAAGCTTTCTTT

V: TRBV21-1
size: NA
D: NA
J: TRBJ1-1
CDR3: CASSKAGDSLSTEAFF
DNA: TGTGCCAGCAGCAAAGCCGGGGACAGCCTAAGTACTGAAGCTTTCTTT

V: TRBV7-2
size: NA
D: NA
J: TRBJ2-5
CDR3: CASRKEETQYF
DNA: TGTGCCAGCAGAAAAGAAGAGACCCAGTACTTC

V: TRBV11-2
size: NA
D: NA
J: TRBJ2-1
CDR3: CASSPNTGYNEQFF
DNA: TGTGCCAGCAGCCCTAACACAGGGTACAATGAGCAGTTCTTC